The T cell receptor (beta chain) under discussion was sequenced for a study of blood T cell repertoires in COVID-19. About the research overall: The origin of the acute and convalescent COVID-19 samples was the United States, Italy and Spain. PBMCs, B-cell-depleted T cells, or T cells provided the cDNA or gDNA that made up the material.

The germline V gene has CDR1 SNHLY and CDR2 FYNNEI. The CDR3 length is 14 residues. V dropped 2 bases and J dropped 2; count of bases not matched to a gene: 2. Authors' processing steps: Estimation of nucleated cell counts relied on the amplification of reference gene primers. Only in-frame clones appear in the TCRdb table, and some are missing; sequencing was by immunoSEQ multiplex PCR. V, J and clone size were drawn from that table, and D and trimming were deduced from the DNA. The data hold fewer than 200,000 clones, with 60% to 85% observed a single time. Sequenced input: peripheral blood. The chain is built from TRBV2 and TRBJ2-7; 8 bases map to TRBD2. The receptor was isolated from a man aged 60 to 75 with acute or convalescent COVID-19. The CDR3 loop reads CASSERRGAYEQYF. DNA of the CDR3: TGTGCCAGCAGTGAAAGGCGGGGGGCCTACGAGCAGTACTTC.